This TCR beta chain is from a study of T cell changes during pregnancy in multiple sclerosis. V lost 6 bases and J lost 2; bases outside the gene matches: 4. CDR3 length: 14 amino acids. CDR1 is MNHEY, CDR2 SVGAGI, per germline. Profiled with immunoSEQ multiplex PCR; TCRdb holds only in-frame clones, not every one. This sample has 55,000 to 65,000 clones, with 92% found just once. This receptor was obtained from a female donor with multiple sclerosis, enrolled in a pregnancy study. The chain carries TRBV6-5 and TRBJ1-3, with 7 bases aligning to TRBD1. The sample consisted of peripheral blood, taken in the first trimester of pregnancy. Here the CDR3 reads CASRTGTAGNTIYF. DNA of the CDR3: TGTGCCAGCAGAACCGGGACAGCTGGAAACACCATATATTTT.